These 17 T cell receptor beta chains were all obtained from the same sample, sequenced in a study of T cell responses to AZD1222 COVID-19 vaccine. Sequencing used immunoSEQ multiplex PCR; TCRdb keeps in-frame clones, though not all of them. The sample has 100,000 to 120,000 clones, approximately 86% seen once; the top ten hold approximately 3.3%. The sample in question was peripheral blood, obtained on day 0 of AZD1222 vaccination. The receptor source for this set is an adult in good health.

This clone was recorded once. This rearrangement joins TRBV28 to TRBJ1-1, with TRBD1 identical over 8 bases. From germline, CDR1 is MDHEN and CDR2 SYDVKM. This CDR3 has 14 residues. The V and J ends lost 2 bases and 10 bases, in that order; junction bases with no gene match: 9. CDR3 residues: CASSLGGRGLGAFF. CDR3 DNA: TGTGCCAGCAGTTTAGGTGGCAGGGGGCTAGGAGCTTTCTTT.

This clone was detected once. The gene calls are TRBV5-8 and TRBJ2-1; TRBD2 is a possible D gene (6 bases). Germline CDR1 and CDR2: SGHTS and YDEGEE. The V and J ends lost 4 bases and 6 bases respectively, with 17 bases between them. The length of the CDR3 is 15 residues. Here the CDR3 DNA reads TGTGCCAGCAGCACAAGACCCGGGGGTCCCAATGAGCAGTTCTTC. Its translation is CASSTRPGGPNEQFF.

CDR3 nucleotides: TGTGCCAGTAGTATAGCCGGGACCACCTACAATGAGCAGTTCTTC. It yields the protein CASSIAGTTYNEQFF. The rearrangement links TRBV19 to TRBJ2-1; D may be TRBD1 or TRBD2 (5 bases each). The CDR3 is made up of 15 amino acids. V was pared by 1 base and J by 2 bases, with 9 bases between. CDR1 is LNHDA, CDR2 SQIVND, per germline (reference sequence).

The chain joins TRBV28 to TRBJ1-1; D gene uncertain. The CDR3 consists of 12 residues. V lost 6 bases and J 1 base, leaving 6 bases between the germline ends. Germline lookup yields CDR1 MDHEN and CDR2 SYDVKM. DNA of the CDR3: TGTGCCAGCAGCCTCGGGAACACTGAAGCTTTCTTT. This sequence encodes CASSLGNTEAFF.

V and J are TRBV11-2 and TRBJ2-1; D call uncertain. V lost 8 bases and J 4 bases, leaving 15 bases between the germline ends. CDR3 length: 14 amino acids. Germline V gene data show CDR1 as SGHAT and CDR2 as FQNNGV. CDR3 residues: CASADPNLYNEQFF. DNA for the CDR3: TGTGCCAGCGCCGACCCCAACCTTTACAATGAGCAGTTCTTC.

This clone showed up just once. The chain links TRBV5-4 to TRBJ2-3, with 7 bases aligning to TRBD2. Germline CDR1 and CDR2: SGHNT and YYREEE (reference sequence). This CDR3 region has 16 residues. Unmatched junction bases numbered 9, after V lost 5 bases and J lost 0 bases. The CDR3 region is CASSLGGTSSTDTQYF. In DNA form, the CDR3 reads TGTGCCAGCAGTCTCGGGGGGACCTCAAGCACAGATACGCAGTATTTT.

The chain combines TRBV19 with TRBJ2-1, with D unclear. The CDR3 runs to 16 residues. Germline loops: CDR1 LNHDA, CDR2 SQIVND (reference sequence). V shed 3 bases and J shed 0 bases, with 12 bases lying between them. The CDR3, as DNA: TGTGCCAGTAGTATTCTACAGCAAGGCTCCTACAATGAGCAGTTCTTC. Its translation is CASSILQQGSYNEQFF.

This rearrangement joins TRBV21-1 to TRBJ1-2. TRBV21-1 is noted as a pseudogene. CDR3 length: 17 amino acids. The CDR3 DNA sequence: TGTGCCAGCAGCAAAGTGACCCACCCAACCGGCCGCTATGGCTACACCTTC. Its translation is CASSKVTHPTGRYGYTF.

This clone was recorded only once. The V and J genes are TRBV5-1 and TRBJ2-5; TRBD1 agrees at 8 bases. This CDR3 has 15 amino acids. In germline, CDR1 is SGHRS, CDR2 YFSETQ. V shed 10 bases, J shed 1 base, and the junction held 12 bases outside the gene matches. In nucleotides, the CDR3 is TGCGCCGGCGACAGGGGCCGACGGTTCCAAGAGACCCAGTACTTC. Protein product: CAGDRGRRFQETQYF.

This chain links TRBV28 with TRBJ2-1; D is undetermined. The CDR3 has 13 amino acids. In germline, CDR1 is MDHEN, CDR2 SYDVKM. V was trimmed by 6 bases and J by 5 bases, leaving 11 bases between them. CDR3 DNA sequence: TGTGCCAGCAGCATAGGGCAGAACAATGAGCAGTTCTTC. Protein: CASSIGQNNEQFF.

The V gene is TRBV19, the J gene TRBJ2-7; 8 nucleotides agree with TRBD1. V dropped 2 bases and J dropped 9; count of bases not matched to a gene: 6. The V gene's germline CDR1 is LNHDA and CDR2 SQIVND (reference sequence). The CDR3 consists of 13 residues. The DNA of the CDR3 is TGTGCCAGTAGTATACAAGACAGGGGACGGCAGTACTTC. Translating it yields CASSIQDRGRQYF.

The CDR3 coding sequence is TGCGCCAGCAGCCCCGACAGGGCGGCCAAAAACATTCAGTACTTC. Encoded protein: CASSPDRAAKNIQYF. This chain joins TRBV5-1 and TRBJ2-4, with 7 bases matching TRBD1. The germline gives CDR1 SGHRS, CDR2 YFSETQ. This CDR3 is built from 15 residues. V trimming: 4 bases; J trimming: 1 base; junction bases outside the gene matches: 5.

The chain has TRBV23-1 and TRBJ1-2; 9 positions agree with TRBD1. TRBV23-1 is assigned to the ORF class and has an uncertain function. Trimming took 4 bases from V and 4 from J; bases not matched to a gene: 10. CDR3 length: 16 residues. This CDR3 is CASSPGQGTWVYGYTF. The CDR3 DNA follows: TGCGCCAGCAGTCCCGGACAGGGGACCTGGGTCTATGGCTACACCTTC.

The rearrangement uses TRBV7-9 and TRBJ2-6; a weak D match, TRBD1 (6 bases). The ends were cut back, 5 bases at V and 0 bases at J, with 11 bases in the middle. The CDR3 loop spans 16 amino acids. CDR1 is SEHNR and CDR2 is FQNEAQ in the germline V gene (reference sequence). The CDR3 here is CASSLGTISGANVLTF. The DNA for the CDR3 is TGTGCCAGCAGCCTTGGGACAATCTCTGGGGCCAACGTCCTGACTTTC.

The chain is built from TRBV19 and TRBJ2-7, with 9 bases fitting TRBD2. Germline lookup yields CDR1 LNHDA and CDR2 SQIVND (reference sequence). With 0 bases clipped from V and 0 bases from J, the junction kept 3 bases outside the gene matches. This CDR3 comprises 16 residues. DNA for the CDR3: TGTGCCAGTAGTATAGATCTTAGCGGGGGCTCCTACGAGCAGTACTTC. The encoded protein is CASSIDLSGGSYEQYF.

Written as DNA, the CDR3 is TGTGCGCTAACCCTGCGGCGCCCGAATGAAAAACTGTTTTTT. This sequence encodes CALTLRRPNEKLFF. This chain links TRBV27 with TRBJ1-4; no firm D call. Germline V gene sequence: CDR1 MNHEY, CDR2 SMNVEV (reference sequence). The CDR3 contains 14 residues.

This rearrangement joins TRBV6-2 or TRBV6-3 to TRBJ1-5, with no clear D. The CDR3 contains 16 residues. Germline lookup yields CDR1 MNHEY and CDR2 SVGEGT. V was pared by 6 bases and J by 0 bases, with 15 bases between. This chain's CDR3 is CASSLPWGYSNQPQHF. The CDR3 DNA reads TGTGCCAGCAGCCTACCATGGGGATATAGCAATCAGCCCCAGCATTTT.